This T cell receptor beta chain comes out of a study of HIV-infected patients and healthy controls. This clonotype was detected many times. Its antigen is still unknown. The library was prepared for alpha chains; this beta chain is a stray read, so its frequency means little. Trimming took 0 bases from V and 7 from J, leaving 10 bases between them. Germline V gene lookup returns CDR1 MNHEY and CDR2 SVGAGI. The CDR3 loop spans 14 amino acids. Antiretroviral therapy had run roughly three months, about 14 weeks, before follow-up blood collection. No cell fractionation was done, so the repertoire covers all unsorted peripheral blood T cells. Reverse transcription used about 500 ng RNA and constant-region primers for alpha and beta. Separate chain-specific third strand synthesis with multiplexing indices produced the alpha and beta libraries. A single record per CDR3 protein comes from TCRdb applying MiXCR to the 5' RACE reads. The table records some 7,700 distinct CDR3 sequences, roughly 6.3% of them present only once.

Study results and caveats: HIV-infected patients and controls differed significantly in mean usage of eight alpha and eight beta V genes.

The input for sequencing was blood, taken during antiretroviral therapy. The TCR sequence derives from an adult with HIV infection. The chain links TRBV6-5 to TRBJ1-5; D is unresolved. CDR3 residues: CASSYSAVGQPQHF. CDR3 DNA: TGTGCCAGCAGTTACTCGGCGGTGGGGCAGCCCCAGCATTTT.